The entry that follows covers one T cell receptor beta chain sequence. The whole isolated RNA underwent reverse transcription, so sequencing captured expressed TCRB transcripts. Assay: immunoSEQ multiplex PCR; the TCRdb copy retains only in-frame clones and omits some. The sample carries about 220,000 clones, approximately 11% recorded once. The sample is drawn from a study of beta chain features in type 1 diabetes. The CDR3 sequence is 15 residues long. Trimming shortened V by 2 bases and J by 4 bases, and 15 bases separated the two germline ends. Per germline, CDR1 SGHAT and CDR2 FQNNGV. The source is a man aged 18 to 30 in good health. Sequenced sample: central memory CD4+ T cells from blood. The chain carries TRBV11-2 and TRBJ2-7; TRBD2 is a possible D gene (6 bases). CDR3 sequence: CASSLFGGEGYEQYF. The CDR3 region has the DNA TGTGCCAGCAGCTTATTCGGGGGAGAGGGATACGAGCAGTACTTC.